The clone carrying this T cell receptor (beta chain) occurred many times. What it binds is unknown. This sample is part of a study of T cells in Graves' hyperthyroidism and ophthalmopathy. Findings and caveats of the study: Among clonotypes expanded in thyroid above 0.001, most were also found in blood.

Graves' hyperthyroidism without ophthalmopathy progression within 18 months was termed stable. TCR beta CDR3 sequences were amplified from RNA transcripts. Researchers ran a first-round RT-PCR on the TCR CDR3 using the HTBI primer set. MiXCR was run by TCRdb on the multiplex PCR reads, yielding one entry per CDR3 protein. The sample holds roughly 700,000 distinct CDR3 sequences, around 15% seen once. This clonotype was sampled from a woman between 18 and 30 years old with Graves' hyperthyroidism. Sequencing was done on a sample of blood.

The chain's CDR3 is CASSPYISGAYNEQFF. The CDR3 DNA is TGTGCCAGCAGCCCCTACATTAGCGGCGCCTACAATGAGCAGTTCTTC. This rearrangement joins TRBV6-2 or TRBV6-3 to TRBJ2-1; TRBD2 is a possible D gene (6 bases). The CDR3 runs to 16 residues. The germline V and J ends were trimmed by 6 bases and 2 bases, with 17 bases remaining between them. Germline loops: CDR1 MNHEY, CDR2 SVGEGT.